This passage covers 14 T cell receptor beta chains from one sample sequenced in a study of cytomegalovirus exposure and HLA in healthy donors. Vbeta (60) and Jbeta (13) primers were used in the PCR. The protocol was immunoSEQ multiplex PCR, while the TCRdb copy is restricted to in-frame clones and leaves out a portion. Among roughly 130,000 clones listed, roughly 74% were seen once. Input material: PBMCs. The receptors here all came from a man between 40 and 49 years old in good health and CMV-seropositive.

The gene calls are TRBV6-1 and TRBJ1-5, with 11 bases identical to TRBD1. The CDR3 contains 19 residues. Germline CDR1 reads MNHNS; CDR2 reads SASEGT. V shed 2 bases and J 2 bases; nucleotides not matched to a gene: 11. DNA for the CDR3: TGTGCCAGCAGTGAAAAGCACTCCGGGACAGGGGGTCGCAATCAGCCCCAGCATTTT. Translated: CASSEKHSGTGGRNQPQHF.

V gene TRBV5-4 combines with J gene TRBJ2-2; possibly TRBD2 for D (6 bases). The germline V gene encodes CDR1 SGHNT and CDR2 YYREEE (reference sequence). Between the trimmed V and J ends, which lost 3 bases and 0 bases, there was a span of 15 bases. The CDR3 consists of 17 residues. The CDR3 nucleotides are TGTGCCAGCAGCTGGGCGTGGGGGGTAACGAACACCGGGGAGCTGTTTTTT. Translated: CASSWAWGVTNTGELFF.

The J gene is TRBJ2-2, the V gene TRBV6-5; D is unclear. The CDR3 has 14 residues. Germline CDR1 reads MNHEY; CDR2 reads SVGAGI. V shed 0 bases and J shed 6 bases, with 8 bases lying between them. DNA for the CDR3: TGTGCCAGCAGTTACTCGATCGGGTCCGGGGAGCTGTTTTTT. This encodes CASSYSIGSGELFF.

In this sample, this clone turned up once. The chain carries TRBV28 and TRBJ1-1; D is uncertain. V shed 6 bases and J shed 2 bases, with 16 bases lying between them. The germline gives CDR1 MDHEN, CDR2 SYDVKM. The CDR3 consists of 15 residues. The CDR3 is CASSPRDTRNTEAFF. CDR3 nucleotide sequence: TGTGCCAGCAGCCCCCGGGATACGAGAAACACTGAAGCTTTCTTT.

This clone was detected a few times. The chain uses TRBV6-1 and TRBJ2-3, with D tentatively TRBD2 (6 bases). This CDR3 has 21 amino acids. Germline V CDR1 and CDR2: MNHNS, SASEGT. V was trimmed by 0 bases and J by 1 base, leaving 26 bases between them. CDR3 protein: CASSEAPPRTSLARGTDTQYF. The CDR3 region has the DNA TGTGCCAGCAGTGAAGCGCCCCCGCGCACTTCTCTAGCGCGGGGCACAGATACGCAGTATTTT.

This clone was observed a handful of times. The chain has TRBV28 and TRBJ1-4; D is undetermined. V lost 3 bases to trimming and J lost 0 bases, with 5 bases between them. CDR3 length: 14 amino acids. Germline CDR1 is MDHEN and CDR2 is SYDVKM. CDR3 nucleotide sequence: TGTGCCAGCAGTTTGTACACAACTAATGAAAAACTGTTTTTT. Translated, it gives CASSLYTTNEKLFF.

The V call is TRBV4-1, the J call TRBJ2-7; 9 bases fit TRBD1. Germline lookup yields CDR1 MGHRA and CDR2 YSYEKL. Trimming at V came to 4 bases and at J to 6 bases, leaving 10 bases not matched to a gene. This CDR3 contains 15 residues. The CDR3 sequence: CASSLSTGGDGEQYF. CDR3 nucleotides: TGCGCCAGCAGCCTATCGACAGGGGGAGATGGCGAGCAGTACTTC.

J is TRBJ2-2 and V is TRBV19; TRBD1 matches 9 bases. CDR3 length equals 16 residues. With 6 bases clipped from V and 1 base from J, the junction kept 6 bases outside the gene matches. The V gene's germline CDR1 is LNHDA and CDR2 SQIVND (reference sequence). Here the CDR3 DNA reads TGTGCCAGTAGACCTCCGGGACAGGGGAACACCGGGGAGCTGTTTTTT. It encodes CASRPPGQGNTGELFF.

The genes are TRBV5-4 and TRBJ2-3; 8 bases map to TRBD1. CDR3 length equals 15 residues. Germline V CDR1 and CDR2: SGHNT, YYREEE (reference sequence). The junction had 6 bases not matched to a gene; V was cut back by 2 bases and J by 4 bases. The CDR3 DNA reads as TGTGCCAGCAGCTTAGACAGGGGCAGGGCAGATACGCAGTATTTT. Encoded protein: CASSLDRGRADTQYF.

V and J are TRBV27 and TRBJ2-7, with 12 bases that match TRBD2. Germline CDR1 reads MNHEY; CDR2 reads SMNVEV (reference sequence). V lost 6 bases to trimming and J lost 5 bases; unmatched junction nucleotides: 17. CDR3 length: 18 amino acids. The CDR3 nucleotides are TGTGCCAGCAGCCACCCGGGGCTAGCGGGAGGGCCTGAAAACGAGCAGTACTTC. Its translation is CASSHPGLAGGPENEQYF.

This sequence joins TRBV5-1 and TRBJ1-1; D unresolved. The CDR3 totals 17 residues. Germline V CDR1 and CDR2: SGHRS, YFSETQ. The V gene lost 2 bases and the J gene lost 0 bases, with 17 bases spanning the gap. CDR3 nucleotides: TGCGCCAGCAGCTTAGGAGCTACAACCGCTATGAACACTGAAGCTTTCTTT. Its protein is CASSLGATTAMNTEAFF.

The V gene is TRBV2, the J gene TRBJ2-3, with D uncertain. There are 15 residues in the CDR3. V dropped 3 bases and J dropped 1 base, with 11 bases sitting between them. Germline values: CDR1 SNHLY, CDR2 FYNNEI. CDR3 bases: TGTGCCAGCAGTGAGGGCAGGCCCGGCACAGATACGCAGTATTTT. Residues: CASSEGRPGTDTQYF. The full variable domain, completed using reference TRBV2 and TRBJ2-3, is EPEVTQTPSHQVTQMGQEVILRCVPISNHLYFYWYRQILGQKVEFLVSFYNNEISEKSEIFDDQFSVERPDGSNFTLKIRSTKLEDSAMYFCASSEGRPGTDTQYFGPGTRLTVL.

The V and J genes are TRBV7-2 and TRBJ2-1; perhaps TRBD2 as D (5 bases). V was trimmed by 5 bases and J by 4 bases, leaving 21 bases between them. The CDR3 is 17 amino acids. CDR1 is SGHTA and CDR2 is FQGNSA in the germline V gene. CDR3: CASSPARGLLGYNEQFF. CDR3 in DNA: TGTGCCAGCAGCCCCGCACGAGGGCTGCTGGGGTACAATGAGCAGTTCTTC.

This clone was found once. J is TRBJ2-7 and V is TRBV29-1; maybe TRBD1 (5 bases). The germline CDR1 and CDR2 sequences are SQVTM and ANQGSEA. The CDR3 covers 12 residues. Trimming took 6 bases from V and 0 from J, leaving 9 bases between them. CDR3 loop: CSVQVPSYEQYF. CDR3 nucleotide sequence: TGCAGCGTACAGGTTCCCTCCTACGAGCAGTACTTC.